This paragraph covers one TCR beta chain sequence. Its antigen is currently not known. The sample originates from a study of diagnostic markers for celiac disease (dated by TCRdb to the early 2020s). Looking up the germline V gene yields CDR1 ENHRY and CDR2 SYGVKD. The CDR3 holds 14 amino acids from the cysteine to the phenylalanine. No DNA was logged. The reads were generated on an Illumina MiSeq. TCRdb reanalyzed the reads, keeping one entry per CDR3 protein sequence and omitting DNA. The sample has about 6,000 distinct CDR3 sequences on record. Over 4.5% of the sample belongs to the ten largest clones.

This TCR derives from a human donor. This table probably holds off-target reads from a library built for another chain. Sequenced input: either unsorted cells or a sorted T cell fraction (not recorded which). Recombination linked TRBV10-3 to TRBJ1-2; TCRdb names TRBD1, which stays unverified in the absence of DNA. The CDR3 amino acid sequence is: CAISGPGGPYGYTF.